The T cell receptor (beta chain) under discussion was sequenced for a study of T-cell memory formation after mild COVID-19. Study-level background: In these data, TCR clusters were largely donor specific.

This clonotype showed up just a few times. V lost 9 bases to trimming and J lost 1 base, with 16 bases between them. This CDR3 is built from 15 residues. Germline values: CDR1 SGHNT, CDR2 YENEEA. 5'RACE primed at constant segments yielded TCR alpha and TCR beta cDNA libraries bearing sample barcodes and UMIs. TCRdb reprocessed the 5' RACE reads via MiXCR and lists one record per CDR3 protein. The sample has about 450,000 distinct CDR3 sequences, about 22% seen once. The specimen sequenced was PBMCs or a T cell subset sorted from them (not recorded which). This sequence originates from an adult woman who had mild COVID-19 (a few samples of this study predate the infection). Cell type and time point are not known. J is TRBJ2-1 and V is TRBV11-3; weak D call: TRBD2 (5 bases). CDR3 in DNA: TGTGCCAGGAATCCTCGGGGAAGGTCCTACAATGAGCAGTTCTTC. This sequence encodes CARNPRGRSYNEQFF.